This is a list of T cell receptor beta chains from one sample in a study of blood T cell repertoires in COVID-19. The repertoire was sequenced with immunoSEQ multiplex PCR; TCRdb's copy has only in-frame clones and lacks some. The sample lists roughly 270,000 clones; around 84% were seen once. The sample was PBMCs or T cells enriched from blood (not recorded which). These receptor sequences come from a woman between 50 and 59 years old who had recovered from COVID-19. The CDR3 runs from the conserved cysteine through the conserved F or W. A D gene is named only where the DNA matches it firmly. Expanded clones are given a class, and other clones once, few, many or no size at all.

V gene,J gene,clone size,D gene,CDR3 DNA,CDR3 protein
TRBV24-1,TRBJ1-1,.,TRBD1,TGTGCCACCAGTGGGGCAGGGGGGTCCACTGAAGCTTTCTTT,CATSGAGGSTEAFF
TRBV9,TRBJ2-3,.,.,TGTGCCAGCAGCGTAGAAGGAGCGGTAAGAGATACGCAGTATTTT,CASSVEGAVRDTQYF
TRBV28,TRBJ1-2,.,.,TGTGCCAGCAGTGGACAGTTTAACTATGGCTACACCTTC,CASSGQFNYGYTF
TRBV2,TRBJ2-2,.,.,TGTGCCAGCAGTTCGGACACCGGGGAGCTGTTTTTT,CASSSDTGELFF
TRBV2,TRBJ1-4,.,.,TGTGCCAGCAGTGTGGAGGTTCTCGCAACTAATGAAAAACTGTTTTTT,CASSVEVLATNEKLFF
TRBV27,TRBJ1-1,.,.,TGTGCCAGCTATCCCGCAGGTACTCTGAACACTGAAGCTTTCTTT,CASYPAGTLNTEAFF
TRBV18,TRBJ1-1,.,TRBD1,TGTGCCAGCTTCAAGGACAGGGGGAACACTGAAGCTTTCTTT,CASFKDRGNTEAFF
TRBV5-4,TRBJ2-5,.,TRBD2,TGTGCCAGCAGCTTGGCCGATCAGCGGGAGTTAAGGGAAGAGACCCAGTACTTC,CASSLADQRELREETQYF
TRBV19,TRBJ1-5,.,.,TGTGCCAGTAGTATAGAGGCCCCCAATCAGCCCCAGCATTTT,CASSIEAPNQPQHF
TRBV5-5,TRBJ2-7,once,TRBD1,TGTGCCAGCAGCTTGGGACAGGGGGCTTTGTACGAGCAGTACTTC,CASSLGQGALYEQYF
TRBV7-2,TRBJ2-7,.,TRBD2,TGTGCCAGCAGCTTAGGTCTAGCGGGGAGTACCTACGAGCAGTACTTC,CASSLGLAGSTYEQYF
TRBV28,TRBJ1-5,.,TRBD1,TGTGCCAGCAGGGCAGGGGGCTATCAGCCCCAGCATTTT,CASRAGGYQPQHF
TRBV7-8,TRBJ1-4,.,.,TGTGCCAGCAGCTCCCTAGGGGATGGGCGGAGGGAACTGTTTTTT,CASSSLGDGRRELFF
TRBV6-5,TRBJ2-4,.,.,TGTGCCAGCAGGAGGACAGCCGGAGGCAAAAACATTCAGTACTTC,CASRRTAGGKNIQYF
TRBV7-3,TRBJ1-5,.,.,TGTGCCAGCAGCACGGACGGGAAGGGCAATCAGCCCCAGCATTTT,CASSTDGKGNQPQHF
TRBV19,TRBJ2-2,.,.,TGTGCCAGTAGTATGCCCGGGGCGAACACCGGGGAGCTGTTTTTT,CASSMPGANTGELFF
TRBV30,TRBJ2-7,.,.,TGTGCCTGGACCCCCCAAGGGGCACGCGAGCAGTACTTC,CAWTPQGAREQYF
TRBV1,TRBJ1-3,once,.,TGCACCAGCAGCCACCAATTCCTCTACTCTGGAAACACCATATATTTT,CTSSHQFLYSGNTIYF
TRBV5-4,TRBJ1-1,.,TRBD1,TGTGCCAGCAGCTTGGCCGGGACAGGAAATAGGAACACTGAAGCTTTCTTT,CASSLAGTGNRNTEAFF
TRBV2,TRBJ1-4,.,TRBD1,TGTGCCAGCAGCGGACAGGGCTCAACTAATGAAAAACTGTTTTTT,CASSGQGSTNEKLFF
TRBV6-5,TRBJ1-1,.,.,TGTGCCAGCACCTATACAGGGAGGGGAAACACTGAAGCTTTCTTT,CASTYTGRGNTEAFF
TRBV29-1,TRBJ2-1,.,.,TGCAGCGCCCGGCCCCGGGGGTTCTACAATGAGCAGTTCTTC,CSARPRGFYNEQFF
TRBV5-4,TRBJ2-2,.,.,TGTGCCATGTTATCCAGGGTGGCGAACACCGGGGAGCTGTTTTTT,CAMLSRVANTGELFF
TRBV20-1,TRBJ2-3,.,TRBD2,TGCAGTGCTAGTCTGCGGGAGGGCCTGGATACGCAGTATTTT,CSASLREGLDTQYF
TRBV6-5,TRBJ2-5,once,TRBD2,TGTGCCAGCAGAGCTAGCGGGAGGGGAGAGACCCAGTACTTC,CASRASGRGETQYF
TRBV5-1,TRBJ2-1,.,.,TGCGCCAGCAGCTTGGCCGGAACAGATTACAATGAGCAGTTCTTC,CASSLAGTDYNEQFF
TRBV5-1,TRBJ2-7,.,.,TGCGCCAGCAGCTTGGAACCACTCTCCTACGAGCAGTACTTC,CASSLEPLSYEQYF
TRBV30,TRBJ2-5,.,.,TGTGCCTGGAGGCAGGACACGCCTGAGACCCAGTACTTC,CAWRQDTPETQYF
TRBV30,TRBJ1-3,.,.,TGTGCCTGGAGCGAGGGCAACTCTGGAAACACCATATATTTT,CAWSEGNSGNTIYF
TRBV5-4,TRBJ1-3,few,.,TGTGGCTGGAAGAGCGTCTCTGGAAACACCATATATTTT,CGWKSVSGNTIYF
TRBV28,TRBJ2-7,.,TRBD1,TGTGCCAGCAGCTCACCCGGGGACAGCTCCTACGAGCAGTACTTC,CASSSPGDSSYEQYF
TRBV11-2,TRBJ2-7,.,TRBD1,TGTGCCAGCAGCTTAAGGGGACAGGGCCCAAAATCCTACGAGCAGTACTTC,CASSLRGQGPKSYEQYF
TRBV12-3/TRBV12-4,TRBJ1-2,few,TRBD1,TGTGCCAGCAGCTTGGGACAGGGATATGGCTACACCTTC,CASSLGQGYGYTF
TRBV27,TRBJ1-6,.,.,TGTGCCAGCAGTCCGCCAGTCTATAATTCACCCCTCCACTTT,CASSPPVYNSPLHF
TRBV30,TRBJ1-5,once,.,TGTGCCTGGAGTCCTGGGGGAGGCCAGCCCCAGCATTTT,CAWSPGGGQPQHF
TRBV7-2,TRBJ2-3,.,.,TGTGCCAGCATCGGTCCCACAGATACGCAGTATTTT,CASIGPTDTQYF
TRBV6-5,TRBJ1-3,once,.,TGTGCCAGCACCTTAGACAGGTCTGGAAACACCATATATTTT,CASTLDRSGNTIYF
TRBV19,TRBJ1-1,.,.,TGTGCCAGTAGTATTAGGGGAGGAAGTGAAGCTTTCTTT,CASSIRGGSEAFF
TRBV5-1,TRBJ1-2,.,TRBD1,TGCGCCAGCAGGGGGCAGGGGGCTGGATATGGCTACACCTTC,CASRGQGAGYGYTF
TRBV7-2,TRBJ1-4,.,TRBD1,TGTGCCAGCAGCCTCCGGGACAGGGATGAAAAACTGTTTTTT,CASSLRDRDEKLFF
TRBV6-5,TRBJ2-1,.,.,TGTGCCAGCAGGAAGGAGAGGCAGTCCTACAATGAGCAGTTCTTC,CASRKERQSYNEQFF
TRBV7-8,TRBJ2-3,.,TRBD2,TGTGCCAGCAGCCCCCGGACTAGCGGGGGGTTCACAGATACGCAGTATTTT,CASSPRTSGGFTDTQYF
TRBV5-8,TRBJ2-7,.,.,TGTGCCAGCAGCCGGACAGACTACGAGCAGTACTTC,CASSRTDYEQYF
TRBV4-1,TRBJ2-5,few,TRBD1,TGCGCCAGCAGCCAAGCCGGAGGGACAGGAGTTAAAGAGACCCAGTACTTC,CASSQAGGTGVKETQYF
TRBV10-3,TRBJ1-1,.,.,TGTGCCATCAGCTCGGTAGGGGGGGAGCACACTGAAGCTTTCTTT,CAISSVGGEHTEAFF
TRBV2,TRBJ2-1,.,.,TGTGCCAGCAGTGAAGTGGGGAGCTCCTACAATGAGCAGTTCTTC,CASSEVGSSYNEQFF
TRBV7-9,TRBJ2-7,.,.,TGTGCCAGCAGCTCGCAACAGTACACCTACGAGCAGTACTTC,CASSSQQYTYEQYF
TRBV29-1,TRBJ1-1,.,.,TGCAGCTCCACACAGGGAAGTTATACTGAAGCTTTCTTT,CSSTQGSYTEAFF
TRBV19,TRBJ1-5,.,TRBD1,TGTGCCAGTAGTAAAACCGGGACAGGGGGCAATCAGCCCCAGCATTTT,CASSKTGTGGNQPQHF
TRBV7-8,TRBJ1-6,.,.,TGTGCCAGCAGCTTAGTTACCAGGGTGGAGGGTTCACCCCTCCACTTT,CASSLVTRVEGSPLHF
TRBV2,TRBJ1-6,.,.,TGTGCCAGCAGTGAGCGGAAAACCTATAATTCACCCCTCCACTTT,CASSERKTYNSPLHF
TRBV7-2,TRBJ1-2,.,.,TGTGCCAGCAGCTTAGGGCCGAGCAGCCAGGAATACACCTTC,CASSLGPSSQEYTF
TRBV5-1,TRBJ2-4,.,.,TGCGCCAGCAGCTTAGGGGTCTCCCTAGCCAAAAACATTCAGTACTTC,CASSLGVSLAKNIQYF
TRBV18,TRBJ1-5,.,.,TGTGCCAGCTCACCAGAGGCAGGGAGGGGATATCAGCCCCAGCATTTT,CASSPEAGRGYQPQHF
TRBV25-1,TRBJ2-3,.,.,TGTGCCAGCAGTGAATATCCCTTCAGGGATGACGCAGATACGCAGTATTTT,CASSEYPFRDDADTQYF
TRBV5-1,TRBJ2-2,once,.,TGCGCCAGCAGCTTGACTATCGGGGAGCTGTTTTTT,CASSLTIGELFF
TRBV27,TRBJ1-6,.,.,TGTGCCAGCAGTGGGAGCCCGGGACAAAATTCACCCCTCCACTTT,CASSGSPGQNSPLHF
TRBV5-1,TRBJ1-3,.,.,TGCGCCAGCAGCTTGGGAGGGGGGGACACCTCTGGAAACACCATATATTTT,CASSLGGGDTSGNTIYF
TRBV4-1,TRBJ2-7,few,.,TGCGCCAGCAGCCAACTTTCAGGCCCCTTCTACGAGCAGTACTTC,CASSQLSGPFYEQYF
TRBV6-6,TRBJ1-5,.,TRBD1,TGTGCCAGCAGTTACTCCGGGACAGGGCCTCAGCCCCAGCATTTT,CASSYSGTGPQPQHF